These 21 T cell receptor beta chains originate from one sample sequenced in a study of chemoradiotherapy in HPV16-positive cancers. Here immunoSEQ multiplex PCR was the method, and the copy in TCRdb shows in-frame clones only, minus some. The sample holds over 9,000 clones, about 80% seen once. The source was blood, collected from a patient who underwent chemoradiotherapy. The receptor set was obtained from a human donor with HPV-associated anogenital cancer.

V usage is TRBV18 and J usage is TRBJ2-7, with D perhaps assigned TRBD1 or TRBD2 (5 bases each). This CDR3 contains 15 residues. Per germline, CDR1 KGHSH and CDR2 LQKENI. Trimming stripped 4 bases from V and 3 bases from J, with 16 bases between. CDR3 coding DNA: TGTGCCAGCTCACGATCAGGGACCGCTCTCTACGAGCAGTACTTC. It yields the protein CASSRSGTALYEQYF.

The chain joins TRBV6-1 to TRBJ2-1; tentatively, D is TRBD1 or TRBD2 (5 bases each). The length of the CDR3 is 14 residues. Trimming stripped 7 bases from V and 4 bases from J, with 14 bases between. The germline V gene encodes CDR1 MNHNS and CDR2 SASEGT. The CDR3 DNA follows: TGTGCCAGCAAGTGGTGGGACGCTTACAATGAGCAGTTCTTC. As protein: CASKWWDAYNEQFF.

The chain employs TRBV5-1 and TRBJ2-1, with D maybe TRBD2 (5 bases). CDR3 length: 18 amino acids. Trimming removed 4 bases from V and 2 bases from J, with 22 bases in between. Germline loops: CDR1 SGHRS, CDR2 YFSETQ. CDR3 nucleotides: TGCGCCAGCAGCCGGGATTCAGAGGTCAAGCCACCCTACAATGAGCAGTTCTTC. As protein: CASSRDSEVKPPYNEQFF.

This rearrangement joins TRBV2 to TRBJ2-3, with D perhaps assigned TRBD1 or TRBD2 (6 bases each). The CDR3 extends over 15 amino acids. Germline CDR1 and CDR2: SNHLY and FYNNEI. The germline V and J ends were trimmed by 6 bases and 0 bases, with 13 bases remaining between them. CDR3 loop: CASRVDSGSTDTQYF. The CDR3 region has the DNA TGTGCCAGCAGGGTGGACAGCGGGAGCACAGATACGCAGTATTTT.

This clone has a single count. The chain has TRBV6-1 and TRBJ1-5, with no clear D. V was cut by 3 bases and J by 4 bases, with 7 bases left in between. Germline V CDR1 and CDR2: MNHNS, SASEGT. The CDR3 extends over 13 amino acids. CDR3 DNA: TGTGCCAGCAGTGAGTTACAAAATCAGCCCCAGCATTTT. This translates into CASSELQNQPQHF.

The chain is built from TRBV7-2 and TRBJ2-7; TRBD1 matches at 8 bases. The J segment lost 5 bases and the V segment lost 5 bases, leaving 14 bases of the junction unmatched. The germline CDR1 and CDR2 sequences are SGHTA and FQGNSA. CDR3 length: 16 amino acids. For the CDR3, the DNA is TGTGCCAGCAGCAACCTAACAGGGGGAACTGTGGACGAGCAGTACTTC. Translated, it gives CASSNLTGGTVDEQYF.

The chain recombines TRBV6-5 with TRBJ1-3; D is undetermined. The germline gives CDR1 MNHEY, CDR2 SVGAGI. There are 14 residues in the CDR3. Trimming removed 0 bases from V and 3 bases from J, with 6 bases in between. This CDR3 is CASSYSAVGNTIYF. For the CDR3, the DNA is TGTGCCAGCAGTTACTCGGCGGTTGGAAACACCATATATTTT.

The CDR3 loop is CASSLQGRRGYTF. For the CDR3, the DNA is TGTGCCAGTAGTCTTCAGGGGAGACGTGGCTACACCTTC. V is TRBV19 and J is TRBJ1-2, with D possibly being TRBD1 (6 bases). Germline V gene sequence: CDR1 LNHDA, CDR2 SQIVND (reference sequence). V dropped 5 bases and J dropped 7 bases, with 14 bases sitting between them. This CDR3 spans 13 amino acids. Full variable domain (missing parts from reference TRBV19 and TRBJ1-2): DGGITQSPKYLFRKEGQNVTLSCEQNLNHDAMYWYRQDPGQGLRLIYYSQIVNDFQKGDIAEGYSVSREKKESFPLTVTSAQKNPTAFYLCASSLQGRRGYTFGSGTRLTVV.

In this sample, this clone turned up a few times. The V call is TRBV28, the J call TRBJ1-1; the D is unclear. V lost 7 bases, J lost 1 base, and 13 bases lay in between. The germline V gene has CDR1 MDHEN and CDR2 SYDVKM. This CDR3 is 14 amino acids long. CDR3 in amino acids: CASNRVTGNTEAFF. CDR3 DNA sequence: TGTGCCAGCAATCGCGTTACTGGGAACACTGAAGCTTTCTTT.

The chain employs TRBV13 and TRBJ2-3; D remains unclear. The CDR3 contains 15 residues. Per the germline V gene, CDR1 is PRHDT and CDR2 is FYEKMQ (reference sequence). Trimming pared 1 base from V and 2 bases from J, leaving 10 bases between. The CDR3 nucleotides are TGTGCCAGCAGCTTAGCATCAATCCCCACAGATACGCAGTATTTT. Encoded protein: CASSLASIPTDTQYF.

The rearrangement uses TRBV13 and TRBJ2-1; 9 nucleotides agree with TRBD1. This CDR3 has 17 residues. Per the germline V gene, CDR1 is PRHDT and CDR2 is FYEKMQ (reference sequence). Losses at the gene ends were 6 bases for V and 5 bases for J; bases not matched to a gene: 14. The CDR3 DNA follows: TGTGCCAGCAGTCCCCCCCTCCGGGACAGGGATCACAATGAGCAGTTCTTC. It is translated as CASSPPLRDRDHNEQFF.

This clone was found once. The CDR3 is CASSLGGQGAQEQPQHF. The DNA for the CDR3 is TGTGCCAGCAGCTTAGGAGGGCAGGGGGCGCAAGAACAGCCCCAGCATTTT. The V and J genes are TRBV7-6 and TRBJ1-5; 8 bases fit TRBD1. Germline CDR1 and CDR2: SGHVS and FNYEAQ. V lost 1 base and J lost 7; bases outside the gene matches: 12. The CDR3 loop spans 17 amino acids.

The rearrangement links TRBV10-3 to TRBJ1-2; TRBD1 matches 10 bases. The CDR3 totals 14 residues. V lost 7 bases and J lost 6; bases outside the gene matches: 8. Germline values: CDR1 ENHRY, CDR2 SYGVKD. This CDR3 is CAIKRTGGVDGYTF. DNA for the CDR3: TGTGCCATCAAAAGGACAGGGGGAGTAGATGGCTACACCTTC.

CDR3 nucleotides: TGCGCCAGCAGCCAAGATCTTGGGAATAGCAATCAGCCCCAGCATTTT. It codes for CASSQDLGNSNQPQHF. This chain joins TRBV4-3 and TRBJ1-5; D is uncertain. The germline V and J ends were trimmed by 0 bases and 0 bases, with 9 bases remaining between them. This CDR3 contains 16 residues. CDR1 is LGHNA and CDR2 is YSLEER in the germline V gene.

This chain connects TRBV7-9 to TRBJ2-3; D ambiguous. The germline V gene has CDR1 SEHNR and CDR2 FQNEAQ (reference sequence). The V end lost 1 base, the J end lost 4 bases, and 12 bases lay between the germline ends. The CDR3 is 15 amino acids. CDR3: CASSLDDPGSDTQYF. CDR3 in DNA: TGTGCCAGCAGCTTAGACGATCCGGGCTCAGATACGCAGTATTTT.

The chain recombines TRBV4-3 with TRBJ1-6; D gene uncertain. Trimming took off 0 bases at V and 3 bases at J, with 12 bases between the two ends. The CDR3 loop spans 17 amino acids. Germline CDR1 is LGHNA and CDR2 is YSLEER. The CDR3 region is CASSQDGVMSYNSPLHF. CDR3 DNA: TGCGCCAGCAGCCAAGACGGGGTGATGAGCTATAATTCACCCCTCCACTTT.

The rearrangement links TRBV14 to TRBJ1-5; 7 bases agree with TRBD1. Germline-derived CDR1 and CDR2 are SGHDN and FVKESK. CDR3 length: 12 residues. V was pared by 5 bases and J by 9 bases, with 4 bases of the junction left unmatched. CDR3 coding DNA: TGTGCCAGCAGCTACAGGGGAGGGCCCCAGCATTTT. Amino acids: CASSYRGGPQHF.

The rearrangement joins TRBV11-2 to TRBJ1-4; 8 bases align to TRBD1. Unmatched junction bases numbered 13, after V lost 5 bases and J lost 8 bases. Germline V lookup: CDR1 SGHAT, CDR2 FQNNGV. This CDR3 contains 16 residues. CDR3: CASSPLLDRVSEKLFF. DNA of the CDR3: TGTGCCAGCAGCCCACTCCTGGACAGGGTGTCCGAAAAACTGTTTTTT. The full variable domain, in which reference TRBV11-2 and TRBJ1-4 provide the parts outside the CDR3, is EAGVAQSPRYKIIEKRQSVAFWCNPISGHATLYWYQQILGQGPKLLIQFQNNGVVDDSQLPKDRFSAERLKGVDSTLKIQPAKLEDSAVYLCASSPLLDRVSEKLFFGSGTQLSVL.

The chain links TRBV5-1 to TRBJ2-5, with 7 bases fitting TRBD1. The germline V gene encodes CDR1 SGHRS and CDR2 YFSETQ. CDR3 size: 15 residues. J gave up 4 bases and V 4 bases, and 10 bases lay outside the gene matches. CDR3 amino acids: CASSHGDRAGETQYF. The DNA for the CDR3 is TGCGCCAGCAGCCACGGAGACAGGGCAGGAGAGACCCAGTACTTC.

The rearrangement joins TRBV5-1 to TRBJ2-1; 9 bases are a match to TRBD1. CDR1 and CDR2 from the germline V gene are SGHRS and YFSETQ. CDR3 size: 13 residues. Losses at the gene ends were 4 bases for V and 8 bases for J; bases not matched to a gene: 4. The CDR3 DNA is TGCGCCAGCAGCGGCCGGGACAGGGATGAGCAGTTCTTC. Its translation: CASSGRDRDEQFF.

The CDR3 loop is CASNPGPSNSPLHF. For the CDR3, the DNA is TGTGCCAGTAACCCGGGACCGAGTAATTCACCCCTCCACTTT. The rearrangement links TRBV19 to TRBJ1-6, with D possibly being TRBD1 (5 bases). Trimming shortened V by 7 bases and J by 6 bases, and 13 bases separated the two germline ends. CDR3 size: 14 residues. CDR1 LNHDA and CDR2 SQIVND come from the germline V gene (reference sequence).